This entry describes one T cell receptor (beta chain). Antigen specificity is unknown. This sample was included in a study of T cells after yellow fever vaccination. They built TCR cDNA with 5'RACE template switching, a step that put in a universal primer site and UMIs. TCRdb fed the 5' RACE reads into MiXCR, producing one record per CDR3 protein. The table includes over 200,000 distinct CDR3 sequences, less than 7.5% detected once. Study-level results: A minor fraction of clonotypes spanned both CD4 and CD8 compartments. In post-booster samples, most primary-vaccination clones reappeared (approximately 95% CD4, approximately 91% CD8).

Sample: CD4+ T cells sorted from PBMCs, taken on the day of the yellow fever booster vaccination. This receptor was identified in a man aged 25-45 years who received the YFV17D yellow fever vaccine.

The CDR3 DNA follows: TGTGCCAGCAGCTCCCGAATCCCCTCCTACAATGAGCAGTTCTTC. Translating it yields CASSSRIPSYNEQFF. The V call is TRBV7-7, the J call TRBJ2-1; D ambiguous. CDR3 length: 15 residues. Germline values: CDR1 SSHAT, CDR2 FNYEAQ (reference sequence). The V end was cut by 4 bases, the J end by 0 bases, with 10 bases between.